This entry lists 23 T cell receptor beta chains sequenced from one sample in a study of blood T cell repertoires in COVID-19. Assay: immunoSEQ multiplex PCR; the TCRdb copy retains only in-frame clones and omits some. The repertoire holds tens of thousands of clones, with over 70% as singletons. Sequenced sample: peripheral blood. These receptors were obtained from a man aged 80 or over with active or convalescent COVID-19.

The gene calls are TRBV7-2 and TRBJ1-4, with a tentative D call TRBD1 (5 bases). V dropped 1 base and J dropped 3 bases, with 9 bases sitting between them. This CDR3 contains 15 residues. Germline loops: CDR1 SGHTA, CDR2 FQGNSA. The CDR3 DNA sequence: TGTGCCAGCAGCTTAGTTCCAGGGTCTAATGAAAAACTGTTTTTT. It is translated as CASSLVPGSNEKLFF.

J is TRBJ1-2 and V is TRBV7-9; TRBD1 is a possible D gene (6 bases). V dropped 1 base and J dropped 6 bases, with 9 bases sitting between them. Germline assignment: CDR1 SEHNR and CDR2 FQNEAQ (reference sequence). There are 13 residues in the CDR3. CDR3 sequence: CASSLEQGHGYTF. CDR3 DNA: TGTGCCAGCAGCTTAGAACAGGGTCATGGCTACACCTTC.

The chain uses TRBV9 and TRBJ2-3, with 9 bases lining up with TRBD2. Per germline, CDR1 SGDLS and CDR2 YYNGEE. After removal of 4 bases from V and 5 bases from J, the junction contained 11 bases not matched to a gene. The CDR3 is made up of 16 amino acids. CDR3 region: CASSPPGLAGQDTQYF. The CDR3 DNA reads as TGTGCCAGCAGCCCCCCAGGGCTAGCGGGGCAAGATACGCAGTATTTT.

The chain is built from TRBV29-1 and TRBJ1-4, with D maybe TRBD1 (6 bases). V shed 7 bases and J shed 3 bases, with 15 bases lying between them. Germline V gene sequence: CDR1 SQVTM, CDR2 ANQGSEA. This CDR3 is 14 amino acids long. CDR3 amino acids: CSGATGEANEKLFF. The CDR3 nucleotides read TGCAGCGGCGCGACAGGAGAGGCTAATGAAAAACTGTTTTTT.

This clone was counted only a few times. The chain employs TRBV5-1 and TRBJ1-2, with 9 nucleotides matching TRBD1. With 3 bases clipped from V and 3 bases from J, the junction kept 6 bases outside the gene matches. Germline-derived CDR1 and CDR2 are SGHRS and YFSETQ. The CDR3 spans 15 residues. CDR3 sequence reads: CASSSTGGSDYGYTF. CDR3 DNA sequence: TGCGCCAGCAGCTCAACAGGGGGCTCGGACTATGGCTACACCTTC. The entire variable domain, with the rest obtained from reference TRBV5-1 and TRBJ1-2, is as follows: KAGVTQTPRYLIKTRGQQVTLSCSPISGHRSVSWYQQTPGQGLQFLFEYFSETQRNKGNFPGRFSGRQFSNSRSEMNVSTLELGDSALYLCASSSTGGSDYGYTFGSGTRLTVV.

The chain joins TRBV5-6 to TRBJ1-6; the match to TRBD1 covers 8 bases. CDR1 and CDR2 from the germline V gene are SGHDT and YYEEEE. This CDR3 comprises 14 residues. With 4 bases clipped from V and 7 bases from J, the junction kept 4 bases outside the gene matches. CDR3 protein: CASSAGGWNSPLHF. In nucleotides, the CDR3 is TGTGCCAGCAGCGCAGGGGGCTGGAATTCACCCCTCCACTTT.

CDR3 in amino acids: CASSPPVGDGYTF. The CDR3 DNA reads as TGTGCCAGCTCACCACCGGTGGGCGATGGCTACACCTTC. The chain combines TRBV18 with TRBJ1-2, with D uncertain. Germline V gives CDR1 KGHSH, CDR2 LQKENI. The CDR3 is 13 amino acids. The ends were cut back, 0 bases at V and 6 bases at J, with 8 bases in the middle.

The chain is built from TRBV2 and TRBJ1-1; tentative D call: TRBD1 (5 bases). This CDR3 is built from 14 residues. The ends were cut back, 2 bases at V and 1 base at J, with 8 bases in the middle. CDR1 and CDR2 (germline): SNHLY, FYNNEI. In DNA, the CDR3 is TGTGCCAGCAGTGAACTTACAGGGAACACTGAAGCTTTCTTT. It specifies CASSELTGNTEAFF. Filled out from reference TRBV2 and TRBJ1-1, the complete variable domain reads EPEVTQTPSHQVTQMGQEVILRCVPISNHLYFYWYRQILGQKVEFLVSFYNNEISEKSEIFDDQFSVERPDGSNFTLKIRSTKLEDSAMYFCASSELTGNTEAFFGQGTRLTVV.

J is TRBJ2-1 and V is TRBV10-2; D perhaps matches TRBD2 (5 bases). The CDR3 loop spans 17 amino acids. Between the trimmed V and J ends, which lost 6 bases and 7 bases, there was a span of 25 bases. In germline, CDR1 is WSHSY, CDR2 SAAADI. The CDR3 here is CASRGTGSGYLVNEQFF. DNA for the CDR3: TGCGCCAGCAGGGGCACGGGGTCGGGGTATCTGGTGAATGAGCAGTTCTTC.

The V call is TRBV7-3, the J call TRBJ1-2, with D tentatively TRBD1 (6 bases). Trimming took off 1 base at V and 2 bases at J, with 23 bases between the two ends. This CDR3 contains 19 residues. Germline CDR1 SGHTA, CDR2 FQGTGA. CDR3 in DNA: TGTGCCAGCAGCTTAAGACAGGAAACTACTGGGCCACAAAACTATGGCTACACCTTC. Residues: CASSLRQETTGPQNYGYTF.

A few counts support this clone. V usage is TRBV5-5 and J usage is TRBJ2-3, with 7 bases that match TRBD2. CDR1 and CDR2 (germline): SGHKS, YYEKEE (reference sequence). The CDR3 extends over 14 amino acids. The J segment lost 5 bases and the V segment lost 4 bases, leaving 7 bases of the junction unmatched. The CDR3 region is CASSVLASGDTQYF. The CDR3, as DNA: TGTGCCAGCAGCGTACTAGCGTCGGGAGATACGCAGTATTTT.

V gene TRBV12-5 combines with J gene TRBJ2-5, with 8 positions matching TRBD1. The trim removed 4 bases at V and 4 bases at J, leaving 8 bases unmatched. Germline V gives CDR1 LGHNT, CDR2 FRNRAP. The CDR3 runs to 15 residues. The CDR3 DNA sequence: TGTGCTAGTGGTTCGGACAGGGCCGAGCCAGAGACCCAGTACTTC. Translated, it gives CASGSDRAEPETQYF. Combining the CDR3 with reference TRBV12-5 and TRBJ2-5 gives the whole variable domain DARVTQTPRHKVTEMGQEVTMRCQPILGHNTVFWYRQTMMQGLELLAYFRNRAPLDDSGMPKDRFSAEMPDATLATLKIQPSEPRDSAVYFCASGSDRAEPETQYFGPGTRLLVL.

J is TRBJ2-5 and V is TRBV19; 10 positions agree with TRBD1. Germline loops: CDR1 LNHDA, CDR2 SQIVND (reference sequence). The CDR3 totals 19 residues. Germline trimming cut 0 bases from V and 6 bases from J; bases unmatched to any gene: 16. Here the CDR3 reads CASSIEAPSGQGIGKTQYF. Written as DNA, the CDR3 is TGTGCCAGTAGTATAGAAGCGCCTTCGGGACAGGGGATTGGAAAGACCCAGTACTTC.

The chain joins TRBV7-9 to TRBJ2-5; TRBD2 might be the D (6 bases). Germline-derived CDR1 and CDR2 are SEHNR and FQNEAQ (reference sequence). Trimming took off 9 bases at V and 1 base at J, with 15 bases between the two ends. CDR3 length: 14 residues. CDR3 protein: CARILGGPQETQYF. CDR3 in DNA: TGTGCCAGAATCCTCGGGGGACCCCAAGAGACCCAGTACTTC.

The chain combines TRBV28 with TRBJ2-7, with TRBD1 matching over 9 bases. The CDR3 covers 15 residues. V dropped 3 bases and J dropped 2; count of bases not matched to a gene: 5. Looked up from germline, CDR1 is MDHEN and CDR2 is SYDVKM. Here the CDR3 DNA reads TGTGCCAGCAGTTTTACAGGGGGCAAGCCCTACGAGCAGTACTTC. Translated: CASSFTGGKPYEQYF.

This chain connects TRBV6-5 to TRBJ1-5, with a weak D call TRBD1 (6 bases). Between the trimmed V and J ends, which lost 6 bases and 6 bases, there was a span of 12 bases. Germline V lookup: CDR1 MNHEY, CDR2 SVGAGI. The CDR3 runs 13 residues. For the CDR3, the DNA is TGTGCCAGCAGCAGAACAGGGAGTCAGCCCCAGCATTTT. This translates into CASSRTGSQPQHF.

The rearrangement links TRBV5-1 to TRBJ2-3, with 7 bases aligning to TRBD2. CDR3 length: 14 residues. The germline V gene has CDR1 SGHRS and CDR2 YFSETQ. Trimming at V came to 3 bases and at J to 5 bases, leaving 6 bases not matched to a gene. DNA for the CDR3: TGCGCCAGCAGCTGGGAGGGGAGGGAAGATACGCAGTATTTT. This translates into CASSWEGREDTQYF.

This chain uses TRBV5-1 with TRBJ2-5; D might be TRBD1 (6 bases). V gave up 7 bases and J gave up 5 bases, with 18 bases separating them. Germline assignment: CDR1 SGHRS and CDR2 YFSETQ. The CDR3 covers 14 residues. The CDR3 bases are TGCGCCAGCGCGATCGGCACAGGGATCGAGACCCAGTACTTC. As protein: CASAIGTGIETQYF. The whole variable domain, filled in from reference TRBV5-1 and TRBJ2-5, reads KAGVTQTPRYLIKTRGQQVTLSCSPISGHRSVSWYQQTPGQGLQFLFEYFSETQRNKGNFPGRFSGRQFSNSRSEMNVSTLELGDSALYLCASAIGTGIETQYFGPGTRLLVL.

The rearrangement links TRBV7-2 to TRBJ1-2, with 8 bases aligning to TRBD1. This CDR3 spans 16 amino acids. J was trimmed by 7 bases and V by 0 bases; bases with no gene match: 10. Germline CDR1 and CDR2: SGHTA and FQGNSA. The CDR3 coding sequence is TGTGCCAGCAGCTTAGCACCCGGGACAGGACTAGGTGGCTACACCTTC. This sequence encodes CASSLAPGTGLGGYTF.

V gene TRBV3-1 (or the pseudogene TRBV3-2) combines with J gene TRBJ1-2; 8 bases are shared with TRBD1. The V gene's germline CDR1 is LGHDT and CDR2 YNNKEL (reference sequence). V shed 1 base, J shed 3 bases, and the junction held 4 bases outside the gene matches. The CDR3 loop spans 15 amino acids. CDR3 nucleotides: TGTGCCAGCAGCCAAGGAAACAGGGGGGACTATGGCTACACCTTC. Its translation: CASSQGNRGDYGYTF.

This chain connects TRBV7-8 to TRBJ2-4; 8 nucleotides agree with TRBD1. Germline V gene sequence: CDR1 SGHVS, CDR2 FQNEAQ. This CDR3 spans 17 amino acids. The ends lost 5 bases at V and 1 base at J; junction bases unmatched: 10. The CDR3 region is CASSQGQVGWAKNIQYF. The CDR3 bases are TGTGCCAGCAGCCAGGGACAGGTGGGATGGGCCAAAAACATTCAGTACTTC.

The chain has TRBV9 and TRBJ1-5; D remains unclear. CDR3 size: 15 residues. V was pared by 0 bases and J by 0 bases, with 7 bases between. Per germline, CDR1 SGDLS and CDR2 YYNGEE. CDR3 amino acids: CASSVGPDSNQPQHF. The CDR3 region has the DNA TGTGCCAGCAGCGTAGGGCCAGATAGCAATCAGCCCCAGCATTTT.

The chain carries TRBV11-2 and TRBJ2-1, with TRBD2 as a possible D gene (6 bases). Trimming took 5 bases from V and 9 from J, leaving 14 bases between them. This CDR3 contains 13 residues. Germline V gene lookup returns CDR1 SGHAT and CDR2 FQNNGV. In DNA form, the CDR3 reads TGTGCCAGCAGCCCGAGACGTAGCGGTGAGCAGTTCTTC. Its protein is CASSPRRSGEQFF.